Below, 15 T cell receptor beta chains from the same sample are listed, as sequenced in a study of blood T cells in healthy people across ages. Combining a sample-barcoded 5' primer with a J-beta primer mix, a second PCR ran for roughly 7 to 11 cycles. MiXCR, applied by TCRdb to the 5' RACE reads, yields one record per CDR3 protein. The data hold about 1,800,000 distinct CDR3 sequences, with 28% observed a single time. The sample taken for sequencing was blood. These receptors were taken from a woman aged 30 to 39 in good health.

The table lists this clonotype with a few counts. One end of the junction is discordant with germline, which a read error may explain. The chain combines TRBV20-1 with TRBJ2-3; TRBD2 matches 8 bases. Germline values: CDR1 DFQATT, CDR2 SNEGSKA (reference sequence). The CDR3 has 14 residues. CDR3 DNA: TGCAGTGCTAGAGATTCCAGCGGGGGAGATATGCAGTATTTT. This translates into CSARDSSGGDMQYF.

Regarding this clonotype: This may be a read error, as it is one base from a much larger clone. The rearrangement uses TRBV5-1 and TRBJ2-5; D may be TRBD2 (5 bases). CDR1 and CDR2 from the germline V gene are SGHRS and YFSETQ. This CDR3 has 14 residues. Trimming shortened V by 2 bases and J by 3 bases, and 11 bases separated the two germline ends. The CDR3 nucleotides are TGCGCCAGCAGCTTCCGCGGGTCAGAAGAGACCCAGTACTTC. Its translation: CASSFRGSEETQYF.

Only a few counts were recorded for this clonotype. This chain joins TRBV6-6 and TRBJ1-1; D remains unclear. Trimming took 4 bases from V and 0 from J, leaving 12 bases between them. The CDR3 has 15 residues. The V gene's germline CDR1 is MNHNY and CDR2 SVGAGI (reference sequence). This CDR3 reads CASSSLERMNTEAFF. The CDR3 bases are TGTGCCAGCAGTTCCCTCGAGAGGATGAACACTGAAGCTTTCTTT.

The chain links TRBV12-2 to TRBJ1-2. TRBV12-2 is designated a pseudogene. The CDR3 totals 13 residues. CDR3 in amino acids: CASRLDTIYGYTF. CDR3 bases: TGTGCAAGTCGCTTAGACACCATCTATGGCTACACCTTC.

Only one count was recorded for this clonotype. The CDR3 sequence: CASRPSGVASFDEQFF. CDR3 in DNA: TGCGCCAGCAGACCCAGCGGGGTGGCCAGTTTTGATGAGCAGTTCTTC. The chain is built from TRBV5-1 and TRBJ2-1, with 7 nucleotides matching TRBD2. With V trimmed by 5 bases and J by 8 bases, 16 bases remained unmatched. The CDR3 sequence is 16 residues long. Germline CDR1 is SGHRS and CDR2 is YFSETQ.

This clonotype has only a few counts. In DNA, the CDR3 is TGCAGCGTTTCATTGGACACCATGAACACTGAAGCTTTCTTT. This translates into CSVSLDTMNTEAFF. The rearrangement uses TRBV29-1 and TRBJ1-1, with D possibly TRBD1 on 5 matching bases. Germline-derived CDR1 and CDR2 are SQVTM and ANQGSEA. The CDR3 runs to 14 residues. V lost 5 bases to trimming and J lost 0 bases, with 13 bases between them.

The chain recombines TRBV4-1 with TRBJ1-6; 8 bases map to TRBD1. Germline lookup yields CDR1 MGHRA and CDR2 YSYEKL. The length of the CDR3 is 17 residues. J was trimmed by 5 bases and V by 2 bases; bases with no gene match: 8. The CDR3 DNA is TGCGCCAGCAGCCAAACCTACAGGGGGAGGAATAATTCACCCCTCCACTTT. It yields the protein CASSQTYRGRNNSPLHF.

The chain employs TRBV24-1 and TRBJ1-5; possible D gene TRBD1, 5 bases. The CDR3 is 16 amino acids. V lost 2 bases, J lost 2 bases, and 12 bases lay in between. Germline values: CDR1 KGHDR, CDR2 SFDVKD. CDR3 DNA: TGTGCCACCAGTGATTCCTCGAGGGACCGCAATCAGCCCCAGCATTTT. This codes for CATSDSSRDRNQPQHF.

V and J are TRBV6-1 and TRBJ2-5, with 14 bases that match TRBD2. The DNA matches TRBJ2-7 better at its end, which makes the J call doubtful. Per the germline V gene, CDR1 is MNHNS and CDR2 is SASEGT. The CDR3 loop spans 20 amino acids. The CDR3 DNA reads TGTGCCAGCAGCCGCACGAGGACTAGCGGGGGGACCGGAAGCTCCTACGAGCAGTACTTC. Its protein is CASSRTRTSGGTGSSYEQYF.

The V call is TRBV7-2, the J call TRBJ2-1, with D hard to call. The germline gives CDR1 SGHTA, CDR2 FQGNSA. This CDR3 is built from 9 residues. Trimming pared 1 base from V and 14 bases from J, leaving 3 bases between. The CDR3 bases are TGTACCAGCAGCTTAGTAGAGTTCTTC. Translated: CTSSLVEFF.

The V call is TRBV6-1, the J call TRBJ2-5; D possibly corresponds to TRBD1 (6 bases). CDR1 and CDR2 from the germline V gene are MNHNS and SASEGT. The CDR3 loop spans 14 amino acids. Trimming removed 2 bases at V and 1 base at J, with 8 bases between. CDR3 in amino acids: CASSETGIQETQYF. The CDR3 nucleotides are TGTGCCAGCAGTGAAACAGGGATCCAAGAGACCCAGTACTTC.

The rearrangement links TRBV15 to TRBJ2-7; D is possibly TRBD1 or TRBD2 (6 bases each). This CDR3 is built from 16 residues. V lost 3 bases, J lost 3 bases, and 18 bases lay in between. Germline CDR1 is LNHNV and CDR2 is YYDKDF (reference sequence). The CDR3 loop reads CATSSGVGGGNYEQYF. CDR3 in DNA: TGTGCCACCAGCAGTGGGGTTGGGGGCGGGAACTACGAGCAGTACTTC.

As for this clonotype: A read error may explain this, as a much larger clone is one base away. The rearrangement uses TRBV7-7 and TRBJ2-1, with 7 bases fitting TRBD2. V was clipped by 5 bases and J by 13 bases; unmatched bases: 11. CDR1 SSHAT and CDR2 FNYEAQ come from the germline V gene (reference sequence). This CDR3 is 13 amino acids long. The CDR3 reads CASSGAAGETQFF. DNA of the CDR3: TGTGCCAGCAGCGGCGCGGCGGGGGAGACCCAGTTCTTC.

This clonotype appeared a few times. V usage is TRBV5-5 and J usage is TRBJ1-5; TRBD1 aligns across 7 bases. This CDR3 is 19 amino acids long. The germline gives CDR1 SGHKS, CDR2 YYEKEE (reference sequence). Trimming removed 0 bases from V and 0 bases from J; junction bases left unmatched: 12. CDR3: CASSLAEGEGAYSNQPQHF. CDR3 DNA: TGTGCCAGCAGCTTGGCCGAGGGGGAGGGGGCCTATAGCAATCAGCCCCAGCATTTT.

Many counts were recorded for this clonotype. CDR3 residues: CASSESSAPGPDTQYF. CDR3 in DNA: TGCGCCAGCAGTGAGTCCTCGGCGCCCGGCCCAGATACGCAGTATTTT. The rearrangement uses TRBV10-1 and TRBJ2-3; D not resolved. Germline V gives CDR1 WNHNN, CDR2 SYGVQD (reference sequence). V was shortened by 0 bases and J by 4 bases, with 14 bases between the two germline ends. The CDR3 totals 16 residues.